This T cell receptor (beta chain) originates from a study of blood T cell repertoires in COVID-19. About the study: The United States, Italy and Spain were the sources of the acute and convalescent COVID-19 samples. PBMCs, B-cell-depleted T cells, or T cells were the source of the cDNA or gDNA that made up the material.

With 9 bases clipped from V and 7 bases from J, the junction kept 15 bases outside the gene matches. Germline V gene sequence: CDR1 ENHRY, CDR2 SYGVKD. This CDR3 region has 15 residues. Sequencing used immunoSEQ multiplex PCR; TCRdb keeps in-frame clones, though not all of them. The table has hundreds of thousands of clones, 83% seen once; the top ten hold less than 4%. Adults between roughly 18 and 90 years of age took part from 20 to 25 US areas. Sequencing input: PBMCs or T cells enriched from blood (not recorded which). This TCR was sampled from a woman between 35 and 50 years old who had been exposed to COVID-19. This chain links TRBV10-3 with TRBJ2-7; 10 positions match TRBD2. The CDR3 spells CAMGGLLAGDGEQYF. The CDR3 DNA reads TGTGCCATGGGCGGCCTTCTAGCGGGGGATGGGGAGCAGTACTTC.